The rows below give T cell receptor beta chains drawn from one sample of a study of cytomegalovirus exposure and HLA in healthy donors. The method was immunoSEQ multiplex PCR; TCRdb's version includes in-frame clones alone and lacks a portion of them. The table has more than 110,000 clones, around three quarters seen once; the top ten hold roughly 2%. The specimen sequenced was PBMCs. The receptor source for this set is a woman aged 55-75 years in good health and CMV-seropositive. Both conserved end residues are part of each CDR3. D genes are given only for firm matches. Part of the rows lack a size; the others show once, few, many or a class for expanded clones.

v_call: TRBV2; clone_size: once; j_call: TRBJ1-5; cdr3_length: 14; d_call: -; cdr3_aa: CASSGGTSNQPQHF; cdr3_nt: TGTGCCAGCAGCGGAGGTACTAGCAATCAGCCCCAGCATTTT
v_call: TRBV10-3; clone_size: -; j_call: TRBJ2-6; cdr3_length: 12; d_call: -; cdr3_aa: CATSPGANVLTF; cdr3_nt: TGTGCCACCTCTCCTGGGGCCAACGTCCTGACTTTC
v_call: TRBV6-6; clone_size: -; j_call: TRBJ2-2; cdr3_length: 16; d_call: TRBD1; cdr3_aa: CASSYSGTGGNGELFF; cdr3_nt: TGTGCCAGCAGTTACTCCGGGACAGGGGGCAACGGGGAGCTGTTTTTT
v_call: TRBV10-2; clone_size: -; j_call: TRBJ1-3; cdr3_length: 14; d_call: -; cdr3_aa: CASSDRISGNTIYF; cdr3_nt: TGCGCCAGCAGCGACAGGATCTCTGGAAACACCATATATTTT
v_call: TRBV7-9; clone_size: few; j_call: TRBJ1-1; cdr3_length: 14; d_call: -; cdr3_aa: CASSLIRPGTEAFF; cdr3_nt: TGTGCCAGCAGCTTAATAAGGCCAGGCACTGAAGCTTTCTTT
v_call: TRBV6-6; clone_size: -; j_call: TRBJ1-2; cdr3_length: 14; d_call: TRBD1; cdr3_aa: CASSTWDRGNGYTF; cdr3_nt: TGTGCCAGCAGTACCTGGGACAGGGGGAATGGCTACACCTTC
v_call: TRBV5-3; clone_size: -; j_call: TRBJ2-1; cdr3_length: 17; d_call: TRBD2; cdr3_aa: CARSIQGGLAGDGEQFF; cdr3_nt: TGTGCCAGAAGCATTCAGGGGGGACTAGCGGGAGATGGTGAGCAGTTCTTC
v_call: TRBV30; clone_size: -; j_call: TRBJ1-2; cdr3_length: 12; d_call: -; cdr3_aa: CAWGTTNYGYTF; cdr3_nt: TGTGCCTGGGGGACAACTAACTATGGCTACACCTTC
v_call: TRBV7-9; clone_size: -; j_call: TRBJ1-2; cdr3_length: 15; d_call: -; cdr3_aa: CASSLAGATNYGYTF; cdr3_nt: TGTGCCAGCAGCTTAGCAGGGGCAACTAACTATGGCTACACCTTC
v_call: TRBV28; clone_size: -; j_call: TRBJ1-2; cdr3_length: 15; d_call: TRBD1; cdr3_aa: CASSPSGTGVYGYTF; cdr3_nt: TGTGCCAGCAGTCCCTCCGGGACAGGAGTCTATGGCTACACCTTC
v_call: TRBV5-8; clone_size: -; j_call: TRBJ2-5; cdr3_length: 14; d_call: -; cdr3_aa: CASSLHRGQETQYF; cdr3_nt: TGTGCCAGCAGCCTTCACCGGGGCCAAGAGACCCAGTACTTC
v_call: TRBV28; clone_size: -; j_call: TRBJ2-2; cdr3_length: 14; d_call: -; cdr3_aa: CASSLRSNTGELFF; cdr3_nt: TGTGCCAGCAGCCTTAGATCGAACACCGGGGAGCTGTTTTTT
v_call: TRBV28; clone_size: -; j_call: TRBJ1-4; cdr3_length: 15; d_call: -; cdr3_aa: CASSLAGGRIEKLFF; cdr3_nt: TGTGCCAGCAGTTTGGCGGGGGGGCGAATCGAAAAACTGTTTTTT
v_call: TRBV30; clone_size: -; j_call: TRBJ1-6; cdr3_length: 15; d_call: -; cdr3_aa: CAWSVLLGGDSPLHF; cdr3_nt: TGTGCCTGGAGTGTACTTCTAGGGGGGGATTCACCCCTCCACTTT
v_call: TRBV7-2; clone_size: -; j_call: TRBJ2-7; cdr3_length: 10; d_call: -; cdr3_aa: CASGGLEQYF; cdr3_nt: TGTGCCAGTGGAGGTCTCGAGCAGTACTTC
v_call: TRBV6-1; clone_size: -; j_call: TRBJ1-2; cdr3_length: 15; d_call: -; cdr3_aa: CASTRGGGERYGYTF; cdr3_nt: TGTGCCAGCACCCGCGGGGGCGGGGAAAGATATGGCTACACCTTC
v_call: TRBV6-6; clone_size: once; j_call: TRBJ2-7; cdr3_length: 14; d_call: -; cdr3_aa: CASSLVGEAGEQYF; cdr3_nt: TGTGCCAGCAGTCTCGTGGGGGAGGCAGGCGAGCAGTACTTC
v_call: TRBV7-2; clone_size: -; j_call: TRBJ1-2; cdr3_length: 16; d_call: TRBD1; cdr3_aa: CASSPRQGSLDSGYTF; cdr3_nt: TGTGCCAGCAGCCCACGACAGGGGAGTTTGGATTCTGGCTACACCTTC
v_call: TRBV7-9; clone_size: few; j_call: TRBJ2-7; cdr3_length: 14; d_call: -; cdr3_aa: CASSLMTVSYEQYF; cdr3_nt: TGTGCCAGCAGCTTAATGACAGTATCCTACGAGCAGTACTTC
v_call: TRBV30; clone_size: -; j_call: TRBJ1-2; cdr3_length: 12; d_call: TRBD1; cdr3_aa: CAWRQGAYGYTF; cdr3_nt: TGTGCCTGGAGGCAGGGGGCGTATGGCTACACCTTC
v_call: TRBV6-5; clone_size: few; j_call: TRBJ1-4; cdr3_length: 16; d_call: TRBD1; cdr3_aa: CASSSDRPATNEKLFF; cdr3_nt: TGTGCCAGCAGTTCGGACAGGCCTGCAACTAATGAAAAACTGTTTTTT
v_call: TRBV30; clone_size: few; j_call: TRBJ1-1; cdr3_length: 12; d_call: -; cdr3_aa: CAWSVPGTEAFF; cdr3_nt: TGTGCCTGGAGTGTACCAGGGACTGAAGCTTTCTTT
v_call: TRBV7-3; clone_size: -; j_call: TRBJ2-1; cdr3_length: 14; d_call: TRBD1; cdr3_aa: CASSSETGYNEQFF; cdr3_nt: TGTGCCAGCAGCTCGGAGACAGGGTACAATGAGCAGTTCTTC
v_call: TRBV25-1; clone_size: once; j_call: TRBJ2-3; cdr3_length: 11; d_call: -; cdr3_aa: CASSDPYTQYF; cdr3_nt: TGTGCCAGCAGTGATCCATATACGCAGTATTTT
v_call: TRBV14; clone_size: -; j_call: TRBJ2-3; cdr3_length: 17; d_call: TRBD2; cdr3_aa: CASSQDLVAGISDTQYF; cdr3_nt: TGTGCCAGCAGCCAAGATTTGGTAGCGGGAATCTCAGATACGCAGTATTTT
v_call: TRBV30; clone_size: few; j_call: TRBJ1-3; cdr3_length: 15; d_call: -; cdr3_aa: CAWSHPGGFGNTIYF; cdr3_nt: TGTGCCTGGAGTCATCCTGGGGGCTTTGGAAACACCATATATTTT
v_call: TRBV7-9; clone_size: -; j_call: TRBJ2-5; cdr3_length: 12; d_call: -; cdr3_aa: CASSSIQETQYF; cdr3_nt: TGTGCCAGCAGCTCCATCCAAGAGACCCAGTACTTC
v_call: TRBV29-1; clone_size: -; j_call: TRBJ2-3; cdr3_length: 14; d_call: TRBD1; cdr3_aa: CSVAGTGTTDTQYF; cdr3_nt: TGCAGCGTTGCCGGGACAGGGACAACAGATACGCAGTATTTT
v_call: TRBV5-1; clone_size: -; j_call: TRBJ2-3; cdr3_length: 12; d_call: -; cdr3_aa: CASQFDRDTQYF; cdr3_nt: TGCGCCAGCCAATTTGACAGGGATACGCAGTATTTT
v_call: TRBV6-1; clone_size: -; j_call: TRBJ2-7; cdr3_length: 13; d_call: TRBD2; cdr3_aa: CASTSGDSYEQYF; cdr3_nt: TGTGCCAGCACTAGCGGGGACTCCTACGAGCAGTACTTC
v_call: TRBV30; clone_size: -; j_call: TRBJ2-1; cdr3_length: 16; d_call: -; cdr3_aa: CAWKGASASSYNEQFF; cdr3_nt: TGTGCCTGGAAGGGGGCTAGCGCCAGCTCCTACAATGAGCAGTTCTTC
v_call: TRBV6-1; clone_size: many; j_call: TRBJ1-1; cdr3_length: 13; d_call: -; cdr3_aa: CASSPQAAAEAFF; cdr3_nt: TGTGCCAGCAGTCCCCAGGCAGCTGCTGAAGCTTTCTTT
v_call: TRBV5-1; clone_size: few; j_call: TRBJ2-3; cdr3_length: 17; d_call: TRBD2; cdr3_aa: CASSLGIAGSPTDTQYF; cdr3_nt: TGCGCCAGCAGCTTAGGCATAGCGGGATCCCCCACAGATACGCAGTATTTT
v_call: TRBV11-2; clone_size: -; j_call: TRBJ2-7; cdr3_length: 11; d_call: -; cdr3_aa: CASSFLYEQYF; cdr3_nt: TGTGCCAGCAGCTTCCTCTACGAGCAGTACTTC
v_call: TRBV27; clone_size: -; j_call: TRBJ1-1; cdr3_length: 13; d_call: TRBD1; cdr3_aa: CASSPTGATEAFF; cdr3_nt: TGTGCCAGCAGCCCGACAGGGGCCACTGAAGCTTTCTTT
v_call: TRBV5-4; clone_size: -; j_call: TRBJ1-2; cdr3_length: 17; d_call: TRBD1; cdr3_aa: CASSPGGGQGRADGYTF; cdr3_nt: TGTGCCAGCAGCCCTGGAGGTGGACAGGGACGGGCGGATGGCTACACCTTC
v_call: TRBV2; clone_size: -; j_call: TRBJ1-4; cdr3_length: 11; d_call: -; cdr3_aa: CASSSYEKLFF; cdr3_nt: TGTGCCAGCAGTTCATATGAAAAACTGTTTTTT
v_call: TRBV5-1; clone_size: -; j_call: TRBJ2-1; cdr3_length: 16; d_call: TRBD2; cdr3_aa: CASSPAGTRGNNEQFF; cdr3_nt: TGCGCCAGCAGCCCCGCCGGGACTAGGGGGAACAATGAGCAGTTCTTC
v_call: TRBV7-9; clone_size: -; j_call: TRBJ2-7; cdr3_length: 14; d_call: TRBD1; cdr3_aa: CASTSGTGSYEQYF; cdr3_nt: TGTGCCAGCACCTCCGGGACAGGGTCCTACGAGCAGTACTTC
v_call: TRBV6-1; clone_size: once; j_call: TRBJ1-4; cdr3_length: 17; d_call: -; cdr3_aa: CASSDTQFGRGREKLFF; cdr3_nt: TGTGCCAGCAGTGACACCCAGTTTGGCAGGGGACGTGAAAAACTGTTTTTT
v_call: TRBV5-1; clone_size: -; j_call: TRBJ2-7; cdr3_length: 17; d_call: TRBD2; cdr3_aa: CASRQGEYSGRRYEQYF; cdr3_nt: TGCGCCAGCAGGCAGGGAGAATATAGCGGGAGACGGTACGAGCAGTACTTC
v_call: TRBV2; clone_size: few; j_call: TRBJ1-5; cdr3_length: 15; d_call: -; cdr3_aa: CASSEALRANQPQHF; cdr3_nt: TGTGCCAGCAGTGAAGCGCTGAGGGCCAATCAGCCCCAGCATTTT
v_call: TRBV21-1; clone_size: few; j_call: TRBJ2-3; cdr3_length: 13; d_call: -; cdr3_aa: CASSAWGADTQYF; cdr3_nt: TGTGCCAGCAGCGCCTGGGGGGCAGATACGCAGTATTTT
v_call: TRBV10-1; clone_size: -; j_call: TRBJ1-5; cdr3_length: 14; d_call: TRBD1; cdr3_aa: CAGRQGNSNQPQHF; cdr3_nt: TGCGCCGGCCGACAGGGTAATAGCAATCAGCCCCAGCATTTT